This T cell receptor (beta chain) came from a study of CD8 T cells in ankylosing spondylitis. Study conclusions and caveats: A subset of motif variants has previously been described in the synovial fluid and blood of reactive arthritis. Ankylosing spondylitis blood appeared to be characterized by a TCR beta motif of about eight highly homologous variants. Matched ankylosing spondylitis synovial fluid reportedly contained a significantly enriched population of disease-linked clones.

As for this clonotype: What it binds is not known.

Quantitative barcoded 5'-RACE was used to prepare TCR beta libraries. One entry per CDR3 protein, called by TCRdb with MiXCR from the 5' RACE reads. The data show about 400,000 distinct CDR3 sequences, with approximately 20% seen just once and about a sixth held by the top ten. The receptor comes from a male donor with ankylosing spondylitis. The sequenced sample consisted of blood, either unsorted or a sorted T cell fraction (not recorded which).

CDR3 sequence reads: CASSHAYLLAGINNEQFF. In DNA form, the CDR3 reads TGCGCCAGCAGCCACGCGTACCTCTTAGCGGGGATTAACAATGAGCAGTTCTTC. V usage is TRBV4-3 and J usage is TRBJ2-1, with 8 positions matching TRBD2. The CDR3 spans 18 residues. Germline lookup yields CDR1 LGHNA and CDR2 YSLEER. The V segment lost 3 bases and the J segment 5 bases; nucleotides outside the gene matches: 15.